This T cell receptor beta chain was recovered during a study of T-cell memory formation after mild COVID-19. Whole-study context: Most TCR clusters belonged to a single donor.

CDR3 length: 13 residues. Trimming took off 7 bases at V and 1 base at J, with 10 bases between the two ends. The 5'RACE method, run with constant-segment primers, produced TCR alpha and TCR beta cDNA libraries (carrying sample barcodes and UMIs). TCRdb reprocessed the 5' RACE reads with MiXCR, giving one entry per CDR3 protein. This sample has about 420,000 distinct CDR3 sequences, with more than 20% found just once. Source material: PBMCs or a T cell subset sorted from them (not recorded which). The chain uses TRBV12-3 or TRBV12-4 and TRBJ1-1; perhaps TRBD1 as D (6 bases). This clonotype originated in an adult woman who had mild COVID-19 (a few samples of this study predate the infection). Cell type and time point are not known. CDR3 residues: CASTKGENTEAFF. As DNA, the CDR3 is TGTGCCAGCACAAAGGGGGAGAACACTGAAGCTTTCTTT.